The 2 T cell receptor beta chains below were found in one sample sequenced in a study of cytomegalovirus exposure and HLA in healthy donors. 13 Jbeta primers and 60 Vbeta primers were used for the PCR. Libraries were prepared by immunoSEQ multiplex PCR; TCRdb keeps only in-frame clonotypes and omits some of them. The table shows around 160,000 clones, with 65% to 85% occurring only once. Specimen: PBMCs. The receptors here all came from a woman in her 40s in good health and CMV-seropositive.

The J gene is TRBJ1-2, the V gene TRBV19; tentatively, D is TRBD1 (5 bases). The CDR3 consists of 15 residues. Trimming left V 5 bases short and J 0 bases short, with 13 bases between. Germline V CDR1 and CDR2: LNHDA, SQIVND (reference sequence). The CDR3 DNA sequence: TGTGCCAGTAGTCCGCAGGGAATCCCTAACTATGGCTACACCTTC. Its protein product is CASSPQGIPNYGYTF.

The chain links TRBV30 to TRBJ2-5; TRBD2 is a possible D gene (5 bases). This CDR3 is 15 amino acids long. Per germline, CDR1 GTSNPN and CDR2 SVGIG (reference sequence). Trimming removed 1 base from V and 4 bases from J, with 16 bases in between. CDR3 nucleotide sequence: TGTGCCTGGAGTGGGCGTGGACTCCTACGAGAGACCCAGTACTTC. Translated: CAWSGRGLLRETQYF.